This T cell receptor beta chain was identified in a study of vaccination and CD4 T cells after COVID-19 (dated 2022 in TCRdb). In terms of the full investigation: SARS-CoV-2 positivity had been established in the convalescent patients by nasal swab PCR, and mild disease was recorded in several of these patients and severe disease in one. Six males and four females were included in the convalescent cohort, with two Hispanic individuals, seven Caucasians, two Asians and one multiracial person represented. Participants got two doses of the Pfizer-BioNTech BNT162b2 vaccine (n=8) or two doses of the Moderna mRNA-1273 vaccine (n=2). Post-COVID blood samples from convalescent patients were collected a median of around 100 days after diagnosis, with a range of 35 to 161 days. The time from the second vaccine dose to post-vaccine blood sampling had a median of 72 days and ranged from about 12 to 250 days. Overlapping spike peptide pools from SARS-CoV-2 and from the common cold coronaviruses HCoV-NL63, HCoV-OC43 and HCoV-229E were used as culture stimuli. In control cultures, a CEFX viral epitope pool was used as positive control, an HIV-1 Nef peptide pool was used as negative control, or no peptide was added. The spike-specific CD4+ TCR repertoire was compared before and after mRNA vaccination in over nine COVID-19 convalescent patients and a handful of infection-naive healthy vaccine recipients. Here is what the overall study found, with its caveats: The number of convalescent patients in the study was relatively small, and the study did not examine early timepoints following natural infection. Of the vaccine-specific clones found in convalescent patients, nearly all (304 of 307) were mono-reactive for SARS-CoV-2 spike instead of being cross-reactive with common cold coronaviruses. The median count of SARS-CoV-2-reactive clonotypes went up from approximately 22 after infection to roughly 38 after vaccination, although the change was not significant. In convalescent patients, a median about 86% of post-vaccine SARS-CoV-2-reactive clones were detected only after vaccination, and vaccine-specific priming was suggested by this finding.

Deletion took 6 bases off V and 6 bases off J, with a span of 9 bases between the germline ends. Taken from cysteine to phenylalanine, the CDR3 has 12 residues. Solely the CDR3 DNA is kept, with 36 bases framed from the first base. Library prep was done by PCR. DNA from cultured CD4+ T cells underwent TCR sequencing with the Oncomine TCR Beta short-read assay at the Johns Hopkins FTIC core. The QIAamp micro DNA kit was used to extract genomic DNA from the cultured CD4+ T cells. Oncomine TCR Beta libraries from cultured CD4+ T cells were pooled with unique dual indexes and sequenced on an Illumina iSeq 100. For the original study's pipeline: Non-productive sequences were removed, and CDR3s that did not start with C, did not end with F or W, or were shorter than 7 amino acids were discarded. The MANAFEST web application was used to identify antigen-specific clonotypes by comparing peptide-stimulated wells against reference wells and other culture wells. An FDR below 0.05, an odds ratio above 5, and a productive frequency above 0.1% in at least two of three replicate wells were required for clones to be considered positive. Cross-reactive clonotypes were defined as significantly expanded in both SARS-CoV-2 spike wells and at least one common cold coronavirus spike condition. Levenshtein distances (stringdist) and unrooted phylogenetic trees (ape) in R version 3.6.1 were used to assess CDR3 homology. The public reads were reanalyzed by TCRdb: fastp trimming at Q25, MiXCR alignment, in-frame beta chains only. Here each entry gathers all rows of one CDR3 protein and keeps the most common genes and DNA. For this entry, the V and J calls and clone size follow TCRdb and not the study's own pipeline. The sample yields under 7,500 distinct CDR3 sequences; around 60% were counted once. The top ten hold approximately 35% of the sample.

For this clonotype: Its antigen specificity is not known. One base away there is no much larger clone; base qualities are not given.

In light of the paper, this sample's treatment or condition label describes: 10-day PBMC culture with coronavirus spike peptide pools or control peptides (ViraFEST assay). The study used the ViraFEST assay, which expanded antigen-specific T cells with peptide pools and then identified expanded clonotypes by TCR sequencing. Positive SARS-CoV-2 PCR tests in the convalescent patients dated from March to December 2020, before Alpha, Beta and Delta variants emerged in the United States. PBMCs were cultured at around 2 million per well in IMDM supplemented with approximately 4.7% human AB serum and 10 IU/ml IL-2, with about 9 ug/ml peptide pools added. On days 3 and 7, half of the culture medium was replaced with fresh IL-2-containing medium. Once the cells had been in culture for ten to eleven days, the EasySep CD4+ T cell isolation kit was used to isolate CD4+ T cells by negative selection. PBMCs were separated from whole blood using Ficoll-Paque Plus gradient centrifugation and then either used fresh or cryopreserved at -140C. In general, triplicate wells were set up for every culture condition.

The source of this sequence is a human donor who had recovered from COVID-19. Sequenced input: CD4+ T cells from blood, cultured in vitro. The chain is assembled from TRBV12-3 or TRBV12-4 and TRBJ1-5; the D gene remains uncertain. The nucleotide sequence is TGTGCCAGCAGACTAGGTAGTCAGCCCCAGCATTTT. Its product reads: CASRLGSQPQHF.